The 6 T cell receptor beta chains below all came from one sample that was sequenced in a study of OX40 agonist ivuxolimab in advanced cancers. Assay used: immunoSEQ multiplex PCR; TCRdb lists only in-frame clones, some missing. The sample has 150,000 to 190,000 clones; approximately 94% are singletons. The starting material was CD4+ or CD8+ T cells sorted from blood, obtained in a trial of the OX40 agonist ivuxolimab. These receptor sequences come from an adult with an advanced solid tumor such as melanoma, head and neck, liver or kidney cancer.

This clone was recorded once. The chain has TRBV6-5 and TRBJ2-7; 11 positions agree with TRBD2. Germline values: CDR1 MNHEY, CDR2 SVGAGI. Trimming removed 4 bases from V and 4 bases from J; junction bases left unmatched: 3. The CDR3 has 14 amino acids. CDR3 region: CASSLAGGEYEQYF. The CDR3 bases are TGTGCCAGCAGTTTAGCGGGAGGGGAATACGAGCAGTACTTC.

The chain joins TRBV27 to TRBJ1-4; the D gene is possibly TRBD1 (6 bases). V was clipped by 6 bases and J by 3 bases, with 14 bases between them. This CDR3 is built from 15 residues. Germline V gene data show CDR1 as MNHEY and CDR2 as SMNVEV (reference sequence). The CDR3 is CASSLTGSANEKLFF. The CDR3 region has the DNA TGTGCCAGCAGCCTCACAGGGTCAGCTAATGAAAAACTGTTTTTT.

The rearrangement uses TRBV19 and TRBJ1-5, with D possibly TRBD1 on 5 matching bases. Germline V CDR1 and CDR2: LNHDA, SQIVND (reference sequence). V gave up 5 bases and J gave up 1 base, with 18 bases separating them. This CDR3 is built from 17 residues. CDR3 in amino acids: CASSPFEGTLSNQPQHF. DNA of the CDR3: TGTGCCAGTAGTCCCTTTGAGGGGACCTTGAGCAATCAGCCCCAGCATTTT.

The chain joins TRBV6-5 to TRBJ2-2; D gene ambiguous. Germline loops: CDR1 MNHEY, CDR2 SVGAGI. The length of the CDR3 is 15 residues. V was clipped by 4 bases and J by 4 bases, with 13 bases between them. The CDR3: CASSFRASGTGELFF. CDR3 sequence (DNA): TGTGCCAGCAGTTTCCGGGCCTCGGGCACCGGGGAGCTGTTTTTT.

The chain is built from TRBV4-1 and TRBJ2-6; D is unclear. Germline CDR1 reads MGHRA; CDR2 reads YSYEKL. V dropped 6 bases and J dropped 0 bases, with 15 bases sitting between them. CDR3 size: 17 residues. The CDR3 region is CASRLTKPHSGANVLTF. The CDR3 DNA reads as TGCGCCAGCAGATTGACCAAACCCCACTCTGGGGCCAACGTCCTGACTTTC.

The chain couples TRBV27 to TRBJ1-1; D is perhaps TRBD1 (5 bases). With 6 bases removed from V and 4 bases from J, the gap between germline ends came to 18 bases. CDR3 length: 15 residues. The V gene's germline CDR1 is MNHEY and CDR2 SMNVEV (reference sequence). CDR3 loop: CASSRLQGGFTEAFF. The DNA for the CDR3 is TGTGCCAGCAGCCGCCTTCAGGGAGGGTTCACTGAAGCTTTCTTT.